The entry that follows covers one T cell receptor (beta chain) sequence. Its antigen is currently unknown. Germline CDR1 is SGHRS and CDR2 is YFSETQ. The CDR3 has 16 residues. This record belongs to a study of CXCR3-negative and CXCR3-positive naive CD8 T cells. About the research overall: The dataset comprises around 130 million TRB reads in total, with about 1.5 +/- 0.3 million reads per library.

Findings and caveats of the study: CXCR3-positive naive cells carried more hydrophobic TRB CDR3s than CXCR3-negative naive cells did. In both naive subsets diversity was comparably high, whereas memory CD8+ cells showed much lower diversity.

5' RACE with UMI labels generated the TRB cDNA libraries. TCRdb re-called the 5' RACE reads and shows each CDR3 protein once, DNA omitted. Its clone listing holds about 84,000 distinct CDR3 sequences. Naivety in CD8+ T cells corresponded to a CD45RO-CCR7+CD27+CD95- phenotype. The chain has TRBV5-1 and TRBJ1-1; TCRdb selects TRBD1, and the lack of DNA leaves this call unchecked. This clonotype originated in a human donor in good health. Some clones in this sample may be carry-over from other donors' samples. Sample: naive CXCR3+ CD8+ T cells from blood. Subset given: CD45RO-CCR7+CD27+CD95- naive CD8+ T cells expressing CXCR3 (TNR3+). CDR3: CASSPGQGGMNTEAFF.